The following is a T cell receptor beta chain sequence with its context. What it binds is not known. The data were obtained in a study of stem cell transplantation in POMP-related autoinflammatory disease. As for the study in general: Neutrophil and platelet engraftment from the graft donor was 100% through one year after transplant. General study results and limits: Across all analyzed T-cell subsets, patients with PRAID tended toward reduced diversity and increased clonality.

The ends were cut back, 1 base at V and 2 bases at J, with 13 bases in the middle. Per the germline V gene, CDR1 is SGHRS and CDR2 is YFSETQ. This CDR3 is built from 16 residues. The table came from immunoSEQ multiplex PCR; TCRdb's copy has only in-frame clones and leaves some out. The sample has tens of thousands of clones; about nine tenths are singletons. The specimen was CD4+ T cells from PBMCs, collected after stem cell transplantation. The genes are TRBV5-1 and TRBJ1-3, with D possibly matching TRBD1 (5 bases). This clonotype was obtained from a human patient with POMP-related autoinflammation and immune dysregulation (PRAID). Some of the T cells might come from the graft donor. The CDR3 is CASSLFYGTAGNTIYF. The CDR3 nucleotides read TGCGCCAGCAGCTTGTTCTATGGGACCGCTGGAAACACCATATATTTT.